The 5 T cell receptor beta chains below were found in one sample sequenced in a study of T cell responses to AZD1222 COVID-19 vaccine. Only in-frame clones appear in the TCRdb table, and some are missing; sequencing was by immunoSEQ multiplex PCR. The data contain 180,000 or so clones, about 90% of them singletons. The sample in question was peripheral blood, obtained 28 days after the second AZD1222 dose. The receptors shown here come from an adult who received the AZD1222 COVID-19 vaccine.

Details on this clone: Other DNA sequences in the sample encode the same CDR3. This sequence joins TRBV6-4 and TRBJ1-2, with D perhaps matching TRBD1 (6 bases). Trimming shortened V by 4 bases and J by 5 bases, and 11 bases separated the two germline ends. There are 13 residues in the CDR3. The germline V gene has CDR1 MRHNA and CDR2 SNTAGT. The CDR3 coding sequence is TGTGCCAGCAGTGCAGGGGCTAGTTATGGCTACACCTTC. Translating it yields CASSAGASYGYTF.

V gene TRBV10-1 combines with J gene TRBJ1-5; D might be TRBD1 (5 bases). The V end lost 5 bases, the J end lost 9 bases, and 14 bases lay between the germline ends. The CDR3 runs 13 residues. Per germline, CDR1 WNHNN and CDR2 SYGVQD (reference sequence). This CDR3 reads CASSKGSERPQHF. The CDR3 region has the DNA TGCGCCAGCAGTAAGGGGTCGGAACGGCCCCAGCATTTT.

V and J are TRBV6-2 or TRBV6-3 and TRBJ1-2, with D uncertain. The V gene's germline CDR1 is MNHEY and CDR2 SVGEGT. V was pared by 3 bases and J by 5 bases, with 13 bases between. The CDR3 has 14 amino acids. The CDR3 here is CASSYGGNPYGYTF. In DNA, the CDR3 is TGTGCCAGCAGTTATGGCGGGAATCCTTATGGCTACACCTTC.

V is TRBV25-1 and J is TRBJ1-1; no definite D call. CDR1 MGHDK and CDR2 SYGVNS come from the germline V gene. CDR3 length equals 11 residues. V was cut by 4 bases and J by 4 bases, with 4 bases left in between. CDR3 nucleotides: TGTGCCAGCAGTGTGGGCACTGAAGCTTTCTTT. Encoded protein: CASSVGTEAFF.

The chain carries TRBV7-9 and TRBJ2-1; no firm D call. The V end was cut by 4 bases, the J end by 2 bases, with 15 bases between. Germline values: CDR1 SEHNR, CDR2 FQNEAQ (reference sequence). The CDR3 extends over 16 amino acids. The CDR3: CASSSDKGSPYNEQFF. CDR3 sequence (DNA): TGTGCCAGCAGCTCAGATAAGGGTAGTCCCTACAATGAGCAGTTCTTC. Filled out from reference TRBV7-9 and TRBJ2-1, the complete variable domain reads DTGVSQNPRHKITKRGQNVTFRCDPISEHNRLYWYRQTLGQGPEFLTYFQNEAQLEKSRLLSDRFSAERPKGSFSTLEIQRTEQGDSAMYLCASSSDKGSPYNEQFFGPGTRLTVL.